This is a list of T cell receptor beta chains from one sample in a study of human T cells and chemical hapten exposure. TCRdb reprocessed the RACE reads via MiXCR and lists one record per CDR3 protein. The sample carries about 69,000 distinct CDR3 sequences, approximately 10% recorded once. The sample was whole blood, taken in connection with sensitization to the hapten diphenylcyclopropenone (DPC). The receptors derive from a woman between 45 and 60 years old with alopecia areata. Some clones in this sample may be carry-over from other donors' samples. The CDR3 runs from the conserved cysteine through the conserved F or W. A D gene is named only where the DNA matches it firmly. Where a row states a size, it is once, few, many or the class of an expanded clone; other rows omit it.

J | D | size | V | CDR3 | DNA
TRBJ1-2 | NA | many | TRBV29-1 | CSVALIGIYGYTF | TGCAGCGTGGCATTGATAGGAATTTATGGCTACACCTTC
TRBJ2-5 | TRBD2 | many | TRBV7-6 | CASSAGLAGGETQYF | TGTGCCAGCAGCGCAGGTTTAGCGGGAGGGGAGACCCAGTACTTC
TRBJ2-7 | TRBD1 | NA | TRBV5-1 | CASSLPDRGLLYF | TGCGCCAGCAGCCTTCCTGACAGGGGGCTATTGTACTTC
TRBJ1-3 | NA | once | TRBV6-6 | CASSYSLLNTIYF | TGTGCCAGCAGTTACAGTCTCCTAAACACCATATATTTT
TRBJ1-5 | TRBD1 | few | TRBV6-5 | CASRRTGDQPQHF | TGTGCCAGCAGACGGACAGGGGATCAGCCCCAGCATTTT
TRBJ2-7 | NA | few | TRBV7-9 | CASSLVAGPDF | TGTGCCAGCAGCTTAGTGGCGGGGCCAGACTTC
TRBJ2-1 | TRBD2 | many | TRBV12-3/TRBV12-4 | CASSHAVTASGSGDEQFF | TGTGCCAGCAGCCACGCTGTTACGGCTAGCGGGAGTGGAGATGAGCAGTTCTTC
TRBJ2-5 | NA | few | TRBV15 | CATSVSREKGTQYF | TGTGCCACCAGCGTCTCCCGGGAGAAGGGGACCCAGTACTTC
TRBJ2-2 | NA | NA | TRBV12-3/TRBV12-4 | CASSPRDTDTGELFF | TGTGCCAGCAGTCCTCGGGACACAGACACCGGGGAGCTGTTTTTT
TRBJ1-1 | NA | few | TRBV5-1 | CASSLALGGMNTEAFF | TGCGCCAGCAGCTTGGCGCTGGGGGGCATGAACACTGAAGCTTTCTTT
TRBJ1-4 | NA | many | TRBV11-2 | CASSPVPVEGRKLFF | TGTGCCAGCAGCCCAGTCCCGGTGGAAGGGCGAAAACTGTTTTTT
TRBJ2-7 | NA | NA | TRBV2 | CASGTNTYEQYF | TGTGCCAGTGGCACTAATACCTACGAGCAGTACTTC
TRBJ2-1 | NA | few | TRBV3-1 | CASSQEPRGAYNEQFF | TGTGCCAGCAGCCAAGAGCCTCGGGGAGCCTACAATGAGCAGTTCTTC
TRBJ2-1 | NA | many | TRBV30 | CAWMGTGRYNEQFF | TGTGCCTGGATGGGGACGGGGAGATACAATGAGCAGTTCTTC
TRBJ1-4 | NA | many | TRBV20-1 | CSARTGLATNEKLFF | TGCAGTGCCAGAACAGGGTTGGCAACTAATGAAAAACTGTTTTTT
TRBJ2-5 | TRBD1 | many | TRBV18 | CASSPPRGRGHQETQYF | TGTGCCAGCTCACCACCGAGGGGCAGGGGGCATCAAGAGACCCAGTACTTC
TRBJ2-7 | TRBD2 | few | TRBV7-2 | CASSLLAGASYEQYF | TGTGCCAGCAGCTTGTTGGCGGGAGCCTCCTACGAGCAGTACTTC
TRBJ2-1 | TRBD1 | NA | TRBV29-1 | CSVRQGASSNEQFF | TGCAGCGTGAGACAGGGGGCGAGTTCCAATGAGCAGTTCTTC
TRBJ1-5 | NA | many | TRBV12-3/TRBV12-4 | CASSLRSGLDQPQHF | TGTGCCAGCAGTTTAAGGTCAGGGCTTGATCAGCCCCAGCATTTT
TRBJ2-5 | NA | NA | TRBV9 | CASSVGGPRWETQYF | TGTGCCAGCAGCGTAGGGGGACCCCGGTGGGAGACCCAGTACTTC
TRBJ2-7 | NA | once | TRBV3-1 | CASSLTWDSYEQYF | TGTGCCAGCAGCCTAACTTGGGATTCCTACGAGCAGTACTTC
TRBJ2-3 | NA | many | TRBV10-2 | CASSGVASTDTQYF | TGCGCCAGCAGTGGAGTGGCCAGCACAGATACGCAGTATTTT
TRBJ1-1 | NA | NA | TRBV12-3/TRBV12-4 | CASSPDTQNTEAFF | TGTGCCAGCAGTCCGGACACCCAGAACACTGAAGCTTTCTTT
TRBJ2-3 | NA | NA | TRBV2 | CASSGQVNRDTQYF | TGTGCCAGCAGTGGACAGGTTAACAGAGATACGCAGTATTTT
TRBJ1-4 | NA | many | TRBV10-3 | CAISEDGKLFF | TGTGCCATCAGTGAAGACGGTAAACTGTTTTTT
TRBJ1-6 | NA | many | TRBV27 | CASSSPGGLLKDSPLHF | TGTGCCAGCAGTTCACCGGGGGGGCTCCTAAAGGATTCACCCCTCCACTTT
TRBJ2-7 | NA | few | TRBV11-1 | CASSHVSYEQYF | TGTGCCAGCAGCCACGTCTCCTACGAGCAGTACTTC
TRBJ2-1 | TRBD2 | few | TRBV7-9 | CASRTSGNGEQFF | TGTGCCAGTCGGACTAGCGGGAATGGTGAGCAGTTCTTC
TRBJ2-7 | NA | many | TRBV19 | CASSIGLLGGSPYEQYF | TGTGCCAGTAGTATAGGGCTTCTAGGGGGATCGCCCTACGAGCAGTACTTC
TRBJ2-7 | TRBD2 | few | TRBV20-1 | CSALTSANSYEQYF | TGCAGTGCGCTAACTAGCGCTAACTCCTACGAGCAGTACTTC
TRBJ1-2 | NA | few | TRBV20-1 | CSARQGNYGYTF | TGCAGTGCTAGACAGGGGAACTATGGCTACACCTTC
TRBJ1-4 | TRBD1 | many | TRBV7-6 | CASSQSTGYEKLFF | TGTGCCAGCAGCCAATCGACAGGGTACGAAAAACTGTTTTTT
TRBJ1-1 | TRBD1 | many | TRBV3-1 | CASSQLDRDTEAFF | TGTGCCAGCAGCCAACTGGACAGGGACACTGAAGCTTTCTTT
TRBJ1-4 | NA | NA | TRBV3-1 | CASSLQSRGHEKLFF | TGTGCCAGCAGCCTCCAGTCCCGGGGACATGAAAAACTGTTTTTT
TRBJ2-7 | TRBD2 | few | TRBV3-1 | CASSHLAGGSYEQYF | TGTGCCAGCAGCCACTTAGCGGGAGGATCCTACGAGCAGTACTTC
TRBJ2-4 | NA | few | TRBV15 | CATSRARWGVAKNIQYF | TGTGCCACCAGCAGAGCTCGCTGGGGGGTGGCCAAAAACATTCAGTACTTC
TRBJ2-1 | TRBD2 | few | TRBV5-5 | CASSLGLAISYNEQFF | TGTGCCAGCAGCTTAGGACTAGCGATCTCCTACAATGAGCAGTTCTTC
TRBJ2-3 | TRBD1 | few | TRBV27 | CASSFDRTGWKYF | TGTGCCAGCAGTTTCGATCGGACAGGGTGGAAGTATTTT
TRBJ1-1 | NA | once | TRBV12-3/TRBV12-4 | CASSLGVGVLNTEAFF | TGTGCCAGCAGTTTAGGGGTCGGGGTACTGAACACTGAAGCTTTCTTT
TRBJ2-1 | TRBD1 | many | TRBV20-1 | CSARGGTGVRNEQFF | TGCAGTGCTAGAGGGGGGACAGGGGTCCGAAATGAGCAGTTCTTC
TRBJ1-1 | NA | NA | TRBV29-1 | CSVERVVGGTEAFF | TGCAGCGTTGAAAGGGTTGTGGGCGGAACTGAAGCTTTCTTT
TRBJ1-2 | TRBD1 | NA | TRBV3-1 | CASSHQGVSNYGYTF | TGTGCCAGCAGCCACCAGGGGGTATCCAACTATGGCTACACCTTC
TRBJ2-7 | NA | NA | TRBV29-1 | CSVEVSGNEQYF | TGCAGCGTTGAAGTATCAGGGAACGAGCAGTACTTC
TRBJ1-3 | NA | few | TRBV12-3/TRBV12-4 | CASKDLGGSGNTIYF | TGTGCCAGCAAGGATTTGGGAGGTTCAGGAAACACCATATATTTT
TRBJ2-7 | NA | many | TRBV7-9 | CASSLVLTGTYEQYF | TGTGCCAGCAGCTTAGTCCTAACAGGGACCTACGAGCAGTACTTC
TRBJ1-4 | NA | few | TRBV12-3/TRBV12-4 | CASKGTGRNEKLFF | TGTGCCAGCAAAGGTACAGGACGTAATGAGAAACTGTTTTTT
TRBJ2-3 | TRBD1 | once | TRBV12-3/TRBV12-4 | CASSHGQGSTDTQYF | TGTGCCAGCAGCCACGGACAGGGCTCCACAGATACGCAGTATTTT
TRBJ1-1 | NA | few | TRBV20-1 | CSAVGNTEAFF | TGCAGTGCTGTTGGGAACACTGAAGCTTTCTTT
TRBJ2-2 | NA | many | TRBV7-3 | CASSLNLAMNTGELFF | TGTGCCAGCAGCTTAAACCTAGCCATGAACACCGGGGAGCTGTTTTTT
TRBJ2-4 | NA | NA | TRBV10-3 | CAISERLSRDKNIQYF | TGTGCCATCAGTGAGAGACTCAGTCGGGACAAAAACATTCAGTACTTC
TRBJ2-2 | NA | many | TRBV19 | CASSGSSGTAGELFF | TGTGCCAGTAGTGGGAGTAGCGGGACAGCCGGGGAGCTGTTTTTT
TRBJ2-7 | TRBD2 | many | TRBV14 | CASSQTSGAYEQYF | TGTGCCAGCAGCCAGACTAGCGGGGCCTACGAGCAGTACTTC
TRBJ2-3 | NA | NA | TRBV29-1 | CSVRGRVADTQYF | TGCAGCGTCCGGGGACGTGTCGCAGATACGCAGTATTTT
TRBJ2-7 | NA | many | TRBV7-6 | CASSFSRDEQYF | TGTGCCAGCAGCTTTTCGCGGGACGAGCAGTACTTC
TRBJ1-5 | NA | few | TRBV29-1 | CSVGQGLNQPQHF | TGCAGCGTTGGCCAGGGTTTAAATCAGCCCCAGCATTTT
TRBJ1-5 | NA | many | TRBV24-1 | CAIHSGDSNQPQHF | TGTGCCATACACTCAGGGGATAGCAATCAGCCCCAGCATTTT
TRBJ1-2 | NA | many | TRBV19 | CASSEQGGDYGYTF | TGTGCCAGTAGTGAACAGGGAGGTGACTATGGCTACACCTTC
TRBJ2-2 | NA | few | TRBV19 | CASSMYRTNTGELFF | TGTGCCAGTAGTATGTACAGGACGAACACCGGGGAGCTGTTTTTT
TRBJ2-7 | NA | many | TRBV3-1 | CASSSKSEPRKYEQYF | TGTGCCAGCAGCTCAAAGAGTGAGCCCCGGAAATACGAGCAGTACTTC